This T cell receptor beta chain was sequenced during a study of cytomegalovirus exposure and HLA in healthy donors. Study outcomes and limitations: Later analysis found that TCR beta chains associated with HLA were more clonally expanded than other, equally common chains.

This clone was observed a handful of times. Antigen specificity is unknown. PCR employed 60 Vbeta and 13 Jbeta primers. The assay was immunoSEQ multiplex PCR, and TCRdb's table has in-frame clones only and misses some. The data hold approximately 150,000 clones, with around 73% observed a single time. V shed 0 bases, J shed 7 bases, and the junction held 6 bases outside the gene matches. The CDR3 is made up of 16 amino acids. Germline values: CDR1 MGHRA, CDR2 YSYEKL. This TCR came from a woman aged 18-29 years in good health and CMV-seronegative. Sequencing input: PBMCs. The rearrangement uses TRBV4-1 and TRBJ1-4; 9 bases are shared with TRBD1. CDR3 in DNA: TGCGCCAGCAGCCAAGATCTGGGACAGGGATTTGAAAAACTGTTTTTT. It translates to CASSQDLGQGFEKLFF.